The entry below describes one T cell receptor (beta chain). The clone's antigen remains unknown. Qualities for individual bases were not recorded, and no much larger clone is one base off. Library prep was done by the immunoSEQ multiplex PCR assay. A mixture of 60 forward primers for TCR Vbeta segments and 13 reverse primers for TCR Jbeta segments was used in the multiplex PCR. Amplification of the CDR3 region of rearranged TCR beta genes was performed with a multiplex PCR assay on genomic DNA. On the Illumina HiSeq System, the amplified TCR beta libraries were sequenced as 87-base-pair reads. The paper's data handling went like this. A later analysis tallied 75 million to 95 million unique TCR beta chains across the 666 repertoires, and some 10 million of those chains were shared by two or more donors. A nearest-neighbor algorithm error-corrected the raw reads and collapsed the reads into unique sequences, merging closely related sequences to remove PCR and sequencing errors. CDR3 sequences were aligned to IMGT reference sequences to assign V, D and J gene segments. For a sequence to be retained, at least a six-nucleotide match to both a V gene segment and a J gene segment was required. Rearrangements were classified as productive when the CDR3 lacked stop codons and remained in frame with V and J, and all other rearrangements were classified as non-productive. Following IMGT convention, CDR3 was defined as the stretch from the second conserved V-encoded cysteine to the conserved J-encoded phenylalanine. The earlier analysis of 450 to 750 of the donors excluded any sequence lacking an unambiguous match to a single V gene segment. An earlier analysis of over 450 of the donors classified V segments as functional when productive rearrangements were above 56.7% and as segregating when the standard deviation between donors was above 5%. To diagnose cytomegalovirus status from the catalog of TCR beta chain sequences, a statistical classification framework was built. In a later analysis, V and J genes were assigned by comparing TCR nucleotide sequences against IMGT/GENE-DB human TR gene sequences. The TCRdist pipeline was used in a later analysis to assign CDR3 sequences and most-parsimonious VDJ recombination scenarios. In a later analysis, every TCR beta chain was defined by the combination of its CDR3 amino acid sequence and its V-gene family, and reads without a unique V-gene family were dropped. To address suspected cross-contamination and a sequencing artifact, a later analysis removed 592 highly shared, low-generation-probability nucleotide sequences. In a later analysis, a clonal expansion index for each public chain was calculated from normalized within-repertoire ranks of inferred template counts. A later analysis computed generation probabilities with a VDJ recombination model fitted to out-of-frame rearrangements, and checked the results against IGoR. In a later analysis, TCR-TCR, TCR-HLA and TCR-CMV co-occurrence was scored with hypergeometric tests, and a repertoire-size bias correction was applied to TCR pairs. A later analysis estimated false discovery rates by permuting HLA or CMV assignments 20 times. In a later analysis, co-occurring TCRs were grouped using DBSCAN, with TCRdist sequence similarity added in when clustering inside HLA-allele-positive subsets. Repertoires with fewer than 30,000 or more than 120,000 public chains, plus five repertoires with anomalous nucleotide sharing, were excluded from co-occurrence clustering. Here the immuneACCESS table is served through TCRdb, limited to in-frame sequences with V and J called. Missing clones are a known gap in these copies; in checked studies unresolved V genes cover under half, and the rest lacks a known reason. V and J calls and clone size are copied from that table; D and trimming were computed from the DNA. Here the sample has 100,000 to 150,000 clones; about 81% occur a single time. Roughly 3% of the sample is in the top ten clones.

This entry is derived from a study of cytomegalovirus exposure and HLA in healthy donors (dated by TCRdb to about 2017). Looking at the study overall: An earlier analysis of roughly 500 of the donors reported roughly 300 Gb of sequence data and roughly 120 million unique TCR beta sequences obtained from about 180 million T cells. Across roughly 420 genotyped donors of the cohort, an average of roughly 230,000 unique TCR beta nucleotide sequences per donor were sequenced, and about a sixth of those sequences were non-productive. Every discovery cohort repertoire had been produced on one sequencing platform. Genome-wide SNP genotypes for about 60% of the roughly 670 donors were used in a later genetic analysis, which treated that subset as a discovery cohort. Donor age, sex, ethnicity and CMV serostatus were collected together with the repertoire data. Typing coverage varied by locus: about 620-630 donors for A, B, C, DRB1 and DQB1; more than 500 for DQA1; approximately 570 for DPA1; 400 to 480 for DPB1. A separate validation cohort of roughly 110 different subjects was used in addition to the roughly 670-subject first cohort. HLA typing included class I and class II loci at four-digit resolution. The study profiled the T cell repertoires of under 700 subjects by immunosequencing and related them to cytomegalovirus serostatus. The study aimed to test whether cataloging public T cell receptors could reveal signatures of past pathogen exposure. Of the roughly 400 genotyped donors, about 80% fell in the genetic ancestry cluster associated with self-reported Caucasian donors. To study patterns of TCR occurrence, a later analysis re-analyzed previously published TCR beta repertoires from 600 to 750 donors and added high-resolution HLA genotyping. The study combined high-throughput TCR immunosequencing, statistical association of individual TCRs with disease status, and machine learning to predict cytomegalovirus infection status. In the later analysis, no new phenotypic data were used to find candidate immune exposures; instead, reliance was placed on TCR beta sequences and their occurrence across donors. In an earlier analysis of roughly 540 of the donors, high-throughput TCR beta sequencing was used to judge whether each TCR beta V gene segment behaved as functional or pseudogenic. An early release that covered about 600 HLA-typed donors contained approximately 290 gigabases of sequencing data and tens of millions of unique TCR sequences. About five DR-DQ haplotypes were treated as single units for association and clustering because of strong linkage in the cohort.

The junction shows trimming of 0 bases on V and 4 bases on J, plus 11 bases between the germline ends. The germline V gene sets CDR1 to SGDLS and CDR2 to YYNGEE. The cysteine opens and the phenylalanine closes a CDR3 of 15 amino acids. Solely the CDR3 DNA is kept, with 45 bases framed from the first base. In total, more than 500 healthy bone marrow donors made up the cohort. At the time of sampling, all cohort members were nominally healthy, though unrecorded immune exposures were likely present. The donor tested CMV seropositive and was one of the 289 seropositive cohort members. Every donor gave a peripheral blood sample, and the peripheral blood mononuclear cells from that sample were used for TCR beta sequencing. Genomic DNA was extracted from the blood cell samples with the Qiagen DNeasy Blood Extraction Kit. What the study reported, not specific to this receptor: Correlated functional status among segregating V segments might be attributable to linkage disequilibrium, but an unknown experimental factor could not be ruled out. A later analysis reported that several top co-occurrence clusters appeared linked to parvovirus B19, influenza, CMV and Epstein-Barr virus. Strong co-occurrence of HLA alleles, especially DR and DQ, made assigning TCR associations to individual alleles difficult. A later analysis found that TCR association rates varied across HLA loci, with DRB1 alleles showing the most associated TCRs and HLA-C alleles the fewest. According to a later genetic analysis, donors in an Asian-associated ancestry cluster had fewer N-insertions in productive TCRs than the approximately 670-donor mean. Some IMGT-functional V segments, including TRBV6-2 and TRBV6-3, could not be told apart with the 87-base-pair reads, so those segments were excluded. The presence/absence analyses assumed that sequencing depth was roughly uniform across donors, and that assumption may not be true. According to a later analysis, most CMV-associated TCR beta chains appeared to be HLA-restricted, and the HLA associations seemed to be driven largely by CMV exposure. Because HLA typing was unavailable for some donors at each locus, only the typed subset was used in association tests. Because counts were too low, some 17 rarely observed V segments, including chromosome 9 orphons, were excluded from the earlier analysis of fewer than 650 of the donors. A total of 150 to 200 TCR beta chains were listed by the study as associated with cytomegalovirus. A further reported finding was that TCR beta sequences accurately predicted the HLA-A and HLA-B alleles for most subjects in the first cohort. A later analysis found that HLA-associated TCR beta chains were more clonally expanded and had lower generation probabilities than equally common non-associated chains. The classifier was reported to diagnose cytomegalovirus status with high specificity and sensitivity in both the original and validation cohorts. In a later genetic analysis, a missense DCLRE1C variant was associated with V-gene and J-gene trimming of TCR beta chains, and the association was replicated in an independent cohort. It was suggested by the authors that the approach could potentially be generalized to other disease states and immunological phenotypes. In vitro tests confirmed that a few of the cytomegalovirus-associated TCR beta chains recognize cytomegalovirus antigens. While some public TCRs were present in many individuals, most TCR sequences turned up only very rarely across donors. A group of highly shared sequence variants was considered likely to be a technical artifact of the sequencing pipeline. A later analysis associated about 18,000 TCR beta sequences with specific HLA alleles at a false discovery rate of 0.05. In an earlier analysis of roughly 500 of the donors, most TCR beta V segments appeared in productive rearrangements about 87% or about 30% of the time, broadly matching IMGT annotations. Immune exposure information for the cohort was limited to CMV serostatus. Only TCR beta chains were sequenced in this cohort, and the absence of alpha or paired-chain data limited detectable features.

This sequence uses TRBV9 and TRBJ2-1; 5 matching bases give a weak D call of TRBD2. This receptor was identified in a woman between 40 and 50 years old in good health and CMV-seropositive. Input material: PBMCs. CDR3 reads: CASSVGGRGYNEQFF. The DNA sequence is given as TGTGCCAGCAGCGTAGGAGGGAGAGGGTACAATGAGCAGTTCTTC.